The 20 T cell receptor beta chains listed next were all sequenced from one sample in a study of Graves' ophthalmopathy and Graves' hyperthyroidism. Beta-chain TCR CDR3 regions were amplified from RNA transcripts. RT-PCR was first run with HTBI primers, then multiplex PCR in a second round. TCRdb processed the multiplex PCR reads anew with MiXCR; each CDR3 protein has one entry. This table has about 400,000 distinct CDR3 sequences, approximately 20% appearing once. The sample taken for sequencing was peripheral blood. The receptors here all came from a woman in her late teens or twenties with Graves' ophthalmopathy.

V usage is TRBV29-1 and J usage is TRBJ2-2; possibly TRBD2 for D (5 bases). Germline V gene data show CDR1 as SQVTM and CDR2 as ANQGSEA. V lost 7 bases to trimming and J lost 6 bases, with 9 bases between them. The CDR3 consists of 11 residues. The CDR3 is CSALAPGELFF. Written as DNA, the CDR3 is TGCAGCGCTCTAGCCCCCGGGGAGCTGTTTTTT.

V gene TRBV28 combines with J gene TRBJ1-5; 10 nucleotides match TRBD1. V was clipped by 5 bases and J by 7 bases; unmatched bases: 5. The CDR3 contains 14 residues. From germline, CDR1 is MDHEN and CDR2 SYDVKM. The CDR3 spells CASSPGTGVQPQHF. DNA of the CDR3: TGTGCCAGCAGTCCCGGGACAGGGGTACAGCCCCAGCATTTT.

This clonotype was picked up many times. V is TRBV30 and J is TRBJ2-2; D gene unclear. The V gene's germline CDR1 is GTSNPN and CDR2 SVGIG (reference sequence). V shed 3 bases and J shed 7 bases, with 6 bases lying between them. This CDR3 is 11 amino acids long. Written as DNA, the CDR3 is TGTGCCTGGAGGTTATACGGGGAGCTGTTTTTT. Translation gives CAWRLYGELFF.

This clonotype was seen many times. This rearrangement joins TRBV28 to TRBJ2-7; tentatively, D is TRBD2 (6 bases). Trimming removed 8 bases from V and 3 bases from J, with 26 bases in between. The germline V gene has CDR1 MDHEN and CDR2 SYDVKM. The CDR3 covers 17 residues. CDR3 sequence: CASGPLTSTPRFYEQYF. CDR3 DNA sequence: TGTGCCAGCGGCCCCCTCACTAGCACACCACGCTTCTACGAGCAGTACTTC.

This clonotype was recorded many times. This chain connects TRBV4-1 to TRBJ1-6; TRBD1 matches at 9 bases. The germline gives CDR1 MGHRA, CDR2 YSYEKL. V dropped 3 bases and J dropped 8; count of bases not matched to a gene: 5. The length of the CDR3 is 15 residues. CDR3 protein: CASSHRGQGDSPLHF. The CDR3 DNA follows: TGCGCCAGCAGCCACAGGGGACAGGGAGATTCACCCCTCCACTTT.

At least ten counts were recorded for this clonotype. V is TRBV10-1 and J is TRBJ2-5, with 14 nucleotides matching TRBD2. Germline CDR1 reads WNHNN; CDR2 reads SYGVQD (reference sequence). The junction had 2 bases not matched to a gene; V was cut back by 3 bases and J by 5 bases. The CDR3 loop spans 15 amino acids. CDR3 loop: CASSDGTSGSETQYF. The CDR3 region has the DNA TGCGCCAGCAGTGACGGGACTAGCGGGAGTGAGACCCAGTACTTC.

DNA for the CDR3: TGTGCCAGCAGTTTTGAGGGACTAAACACTGAAGCTTTCTTT. This codes for CASSFEGLNTEAFF. The chain employs TRBV27 and TRBJ1-1, with D maybe TRBD1 (5 bases). The V gene lost 3 bases and the J gene lost 2 bases, with 10 bases spanning the gap. CDR3 length: 14 amino acids. The germline CDR1 and CDR2 sequences are MNHEY and SMNVEV (reference sequence).

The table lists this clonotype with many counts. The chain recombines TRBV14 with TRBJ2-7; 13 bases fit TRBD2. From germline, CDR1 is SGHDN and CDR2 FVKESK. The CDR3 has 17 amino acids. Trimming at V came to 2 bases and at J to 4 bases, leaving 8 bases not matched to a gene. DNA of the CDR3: TGTGCCAGCAGCCAATCAGGCGTACTAGCGGGAGGGTACGAGCAGTACTTC. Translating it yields CASSQSGVLAGGYEQYF.

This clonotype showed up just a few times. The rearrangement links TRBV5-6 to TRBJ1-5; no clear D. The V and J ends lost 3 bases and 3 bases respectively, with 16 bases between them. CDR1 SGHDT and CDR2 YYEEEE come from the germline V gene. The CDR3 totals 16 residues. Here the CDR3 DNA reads TGTGCCAGCAGCTCGGCAGTCAGAAGAGACAATCAGCCCCAGCATTTT. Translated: CASSSAVRRDNQPQHF.

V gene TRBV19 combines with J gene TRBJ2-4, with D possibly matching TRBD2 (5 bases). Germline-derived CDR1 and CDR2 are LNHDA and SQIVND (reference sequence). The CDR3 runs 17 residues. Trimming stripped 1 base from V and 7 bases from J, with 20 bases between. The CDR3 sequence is CASSIGSQTGPGNIQYF. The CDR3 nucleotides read TGTGCCAGTAGTATAGGATCACAGACCGGACCGGGGAACATTCAGTACTTC. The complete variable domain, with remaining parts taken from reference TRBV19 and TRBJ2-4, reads DGGITQSPKYLFRKEGQNVTLSCEQNLNHDAMYWYRQDPGQGLRLIYYSQIVNDFQKGDIAEGYSVSREKKESFPLTVTSAQKNPTAFYLCASSIGSQTGPGNIQYFGAGTRLSVL.

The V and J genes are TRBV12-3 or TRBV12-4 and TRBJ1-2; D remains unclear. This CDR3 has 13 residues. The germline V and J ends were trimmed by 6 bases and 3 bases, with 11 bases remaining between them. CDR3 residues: CASSPTVYYGYTF. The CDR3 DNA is TGTGCCAGCAGCCCCACGGTATACTATGGCTACACCTTC.

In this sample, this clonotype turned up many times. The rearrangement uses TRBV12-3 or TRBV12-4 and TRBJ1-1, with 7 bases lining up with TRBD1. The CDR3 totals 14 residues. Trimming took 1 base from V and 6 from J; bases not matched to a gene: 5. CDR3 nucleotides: TGTGCCAGCAGTTTAGGGCAGGGGGGCGCTGAAGCTTTCTTT. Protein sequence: CASSLGQGGAEAFF.

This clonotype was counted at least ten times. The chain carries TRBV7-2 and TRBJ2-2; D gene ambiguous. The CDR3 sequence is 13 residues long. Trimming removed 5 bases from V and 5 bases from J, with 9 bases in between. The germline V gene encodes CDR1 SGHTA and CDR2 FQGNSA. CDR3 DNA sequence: TGTGCCAGCAGCCCAGTACTAACCGGGGAGCTGTTTTTT. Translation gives CASSPVLTGELFF.

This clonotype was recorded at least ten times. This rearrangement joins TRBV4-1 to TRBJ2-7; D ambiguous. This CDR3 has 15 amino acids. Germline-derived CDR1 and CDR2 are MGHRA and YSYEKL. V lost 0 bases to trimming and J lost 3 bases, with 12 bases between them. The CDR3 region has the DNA TGCGCCAGCAGCCAAGATAATGTAGGGCTCTACGAGCAGTACTTC. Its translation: CASSQDNVGLYEQYF.

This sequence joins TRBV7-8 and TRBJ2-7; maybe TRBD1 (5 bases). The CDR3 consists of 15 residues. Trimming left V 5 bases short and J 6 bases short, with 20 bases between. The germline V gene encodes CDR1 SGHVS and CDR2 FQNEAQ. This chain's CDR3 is CASSTTGNPQGEQYF. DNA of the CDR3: TGTGCCAGCAGCACTACAGGAAATCCCCAGGGCGAGCAGTACTTC.

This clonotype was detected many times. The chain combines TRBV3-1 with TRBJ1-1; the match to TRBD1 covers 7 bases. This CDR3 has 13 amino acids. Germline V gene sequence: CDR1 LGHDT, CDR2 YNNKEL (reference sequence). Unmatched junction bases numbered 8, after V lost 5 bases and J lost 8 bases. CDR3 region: CASSAYRGTEAFF. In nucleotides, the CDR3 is TGTGCCAGCAGCGCCTACAGGGGTACCGAAGCTTTCTTT.

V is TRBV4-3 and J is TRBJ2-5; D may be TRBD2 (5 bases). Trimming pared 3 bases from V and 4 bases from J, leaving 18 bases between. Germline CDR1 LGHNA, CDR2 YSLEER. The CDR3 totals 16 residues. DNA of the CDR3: TGCGCCAGCAGCCATACATTTAGCCGTCGGGGAGAGACCCAGTACTTC. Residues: CASSHTFSRRGETQYF.

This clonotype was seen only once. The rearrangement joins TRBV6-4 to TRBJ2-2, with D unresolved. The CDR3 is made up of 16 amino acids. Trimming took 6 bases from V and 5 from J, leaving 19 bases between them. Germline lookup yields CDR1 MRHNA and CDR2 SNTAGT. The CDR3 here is CASRASDLRETGELFF. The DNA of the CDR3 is TGTGCCAGCAGGGCCTCGGATTTGAGAGAAACCGGGGAGCTGTTTTTT.

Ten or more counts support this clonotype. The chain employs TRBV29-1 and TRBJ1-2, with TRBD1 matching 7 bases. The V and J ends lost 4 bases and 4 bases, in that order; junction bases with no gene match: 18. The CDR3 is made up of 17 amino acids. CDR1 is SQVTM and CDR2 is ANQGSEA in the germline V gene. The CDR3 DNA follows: TGCAGCGTTGGACTTGGTGTGGGGAACAGGGGACTCTATGGCTACACCTTC. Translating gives CSVGLGVGNRGLYGYTF.

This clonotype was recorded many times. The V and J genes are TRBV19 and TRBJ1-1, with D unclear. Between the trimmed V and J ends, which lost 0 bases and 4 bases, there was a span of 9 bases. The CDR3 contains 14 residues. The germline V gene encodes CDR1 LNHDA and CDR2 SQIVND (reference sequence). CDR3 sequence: CASSIELRSTEAFF. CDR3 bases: TGTGCCAGTAGTATAGAACTACGGAGCACTGAAGCTTTCTTT.